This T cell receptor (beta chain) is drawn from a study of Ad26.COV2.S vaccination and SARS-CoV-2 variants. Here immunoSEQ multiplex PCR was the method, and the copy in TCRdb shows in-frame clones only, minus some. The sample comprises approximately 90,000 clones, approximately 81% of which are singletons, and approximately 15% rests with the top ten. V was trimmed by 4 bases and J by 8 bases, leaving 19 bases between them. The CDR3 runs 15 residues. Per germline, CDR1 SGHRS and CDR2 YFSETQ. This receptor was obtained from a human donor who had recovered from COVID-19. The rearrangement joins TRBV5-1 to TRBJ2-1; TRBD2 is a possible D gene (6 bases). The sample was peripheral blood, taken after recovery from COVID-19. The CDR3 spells CASSTGTGGAYEQFF. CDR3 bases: TGCGCCAGCAGCACCGGGACCGGGGGAGCCTATGAGCAGTTCTTC.